The clone carrying this TCR beta chain was counted a few times. Antigen specificity is unknown. CDR1 and CDR2 from the germline V gene are MNHEY and SMNVEV (reference sequence). This CDR3 has 16 amino acids. The V and J ends lost 10 bases and 0 bases respectively, with 21 bases between them. This was the immunoSEQ v3 assay. This table comes from immunoSEQ multiplex PCR, and its TCRdb copy is limited to in-frame clones, with some not included. The sample gives roughly 28,000 clones, less than 65% of which show up once; more than 15% is in the top ten. This sample is drawn from a study of TIL therapy for anti-PD-1-resistant metastatic lung cancer. Study-wide results and limits: TIL cultures after expansion showed higher clonality and lower diversity than baseline tumor (median around 5.9% vs 31%).

The time point is: pre-treatment sample, taken before nivolumab and TIL therapy. Pleural nodules or supraclavicular lymph nodes made up most of the excised metastases sampled. This TCR was sampled from a woman between 30 and 80 years old with non-small cell lung cancer. The sample consisted of tumor tissue, taken at baseline. This chain links TRBV27 with TRBJ1-1; D ambiguous. The CDR3 region is CATLPRNPGLNTEAFF. The CDR3 region has the DNA TGTGCCACCCTCCCGCGCAATCCGGGCTTGAACACTGAAGCTTTCTTT.